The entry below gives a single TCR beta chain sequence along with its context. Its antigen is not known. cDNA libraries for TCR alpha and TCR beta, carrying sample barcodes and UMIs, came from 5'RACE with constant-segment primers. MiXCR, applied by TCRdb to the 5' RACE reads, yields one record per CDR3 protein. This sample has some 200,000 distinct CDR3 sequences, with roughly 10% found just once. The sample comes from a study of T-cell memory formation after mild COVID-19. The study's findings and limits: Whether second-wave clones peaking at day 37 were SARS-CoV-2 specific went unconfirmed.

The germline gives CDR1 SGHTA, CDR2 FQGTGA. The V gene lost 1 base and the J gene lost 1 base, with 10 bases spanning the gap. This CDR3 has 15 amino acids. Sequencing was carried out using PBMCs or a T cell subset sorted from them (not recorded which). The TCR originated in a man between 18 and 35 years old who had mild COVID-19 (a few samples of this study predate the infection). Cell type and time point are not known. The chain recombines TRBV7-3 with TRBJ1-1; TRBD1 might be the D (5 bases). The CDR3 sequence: CASSLSAGTNTEAFF. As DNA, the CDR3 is TGTGCCAGCAGCTTAAGCGCCGGGACGAACACTGAAGCTTTCTTT. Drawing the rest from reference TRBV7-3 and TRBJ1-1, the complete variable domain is GAGVSQTPSNKVTEKGKYVELRCDPISGHTALYWYRQSLGQGPEFLIYFQGTGAADDSGLPNDRFFAVRPEGSVSTLKIQRTERGDSAVYLCASSLSAGTNTEAFFGQGTRLTVV.